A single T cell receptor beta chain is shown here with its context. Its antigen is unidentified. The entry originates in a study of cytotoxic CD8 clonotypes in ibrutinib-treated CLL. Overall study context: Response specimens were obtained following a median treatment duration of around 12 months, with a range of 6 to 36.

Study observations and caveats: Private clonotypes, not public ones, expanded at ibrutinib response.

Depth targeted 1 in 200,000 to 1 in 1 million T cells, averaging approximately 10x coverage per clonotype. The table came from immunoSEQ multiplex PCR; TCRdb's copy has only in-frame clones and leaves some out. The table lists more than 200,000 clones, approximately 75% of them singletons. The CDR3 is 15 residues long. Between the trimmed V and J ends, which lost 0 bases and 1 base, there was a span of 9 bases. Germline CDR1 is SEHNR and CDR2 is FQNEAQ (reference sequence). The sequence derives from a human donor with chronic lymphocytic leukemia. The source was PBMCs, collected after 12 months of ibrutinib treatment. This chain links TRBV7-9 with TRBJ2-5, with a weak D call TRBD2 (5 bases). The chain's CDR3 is CASSLALDFQETQYF. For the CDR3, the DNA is TGTGCCAGCAGCTTAGCGCTGGACTTCCAAGAGACCCAGTACTTC. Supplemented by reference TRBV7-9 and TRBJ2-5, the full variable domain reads DTGVSQNPRHKITKRGQNVTFRCDPISEHNRLYWYRQTLGQGPEFLTYFQNEAQLEKSRLLSDRFSAERPKGSFSTLEIQRTEQGDSAMYLCASSLALDFQETQYFGPGTRLLVL.